Given below is one TCR beta chain in context. In this sample, this clonotype turned up a few times. It lacks a known antigen. Base qualities are not recorded, but no much larger clone differs from it by a single base. Amplification of TCR beta CDR3 regions was carried out from RNA transcripts. The TCR CDR3 was subjected to a first round of RT-PCR using the HTBI primer set and the Qiagen OneStep RT-PCR kit. Libraries were constructed in a second round of multiplex PCR, after which size selection and purification were performed. Libraries were sequenced paired-end with 100 bp reads on an Illumina HiSeq2000. For the original study's pipeline: Raw data were processed with SOAPnuke, discarding reads with adapters, uncalled bases, mean Phred below 15, or no exact constant-primer or identifier match. COPE v1.2.5 was used to merge the high-quality paired reads, and each unique nucleotide sequence was defined as a clonotype. MiTCR v1.1 was used to align the clonotypes against IMGT TRBV, TRBD and TRBJ reference segments. Analysis was restricted to V-J combinations with a frequency above 0.0001, which covered roughly 99% of repertoires. A TCS score was defined as the ratio between F50 (clonal expansion) and ExV (chaos), using BLOSUM62-based TCRdist between CDR3 peptides within each V-J. Welch's t-statistics and random forest reduced fewer than 600 V-J features to roughly 13, which were used in a naive Bayes classifier (R e1071). TCRdb redid the processing of the public reads, applying fastp at Q25 and MiXCR, and retained in-frame beta chains. Here each entry gathers all rows of one CDR3 protein and keeps the most common genes and DNA. These V and J calls are TCRdb output, not the study's own analysis. This sample comprises about 400,000 distinct CDR3 sequences, more than 12% of them detected only once. Less than 20% of the sample is taken by the ten largest.

The source of the sample is a study of T cells in Graves' hyperthyroidism and ophthalmopathy (dated by TCRdb to between 2018 and 2021). Background on the whole study: Peripheral blood was collected at initial diagnosis, before any treatment. To identify distinguishing TCR V-J signatures, a discovery cohort of about 100 patients was used, comprising 40 to 45 with Graves' ophthalmopathy and approximately 57 with stable Graves' hyperthyroidism. An independent validation cohort of under 20 hyperthyroidism patients and more than 15 patients who later progressed to ophthalmopathy tested prospective prediction of ophthalmopathy. For training and testing, the 100 patients in the discovery cohort were randomly divided in a 7:3 ratio. The study also compared thyroid tissue and blood T-cell repertoires from roughly 6 Graves' hyperthyroidism patients. After sampling, hyperthyroidism patients received methimazole starting at 30 mg daily, and ophthalmopathy patients received high-dose intravenous methylprednisolone. The paper reports TCR Vbeta CDR3 sequencing of some 140 peripheral blood samples: around 41 ophthalmopathy, under 80 hyperthyroidism and approximately 17 progressor patients.

What the study reported, not specific to this receptor: A 13 V-J signature model separated ophthalmopathy from stable hyperthyroidism, with just over 85% sensitivity and 81.08% specificity in cross-validation and 80%/75% in testing. No statistical method was used to set the sample size in advance, and investigators knew the group allocation. During validation, the model predicted progression to ophthalmopathy a median of approximately 6.5 months ahead of onset, with around 71% sensitivity and around 73% specificity. Most expanded thyroid clonotypes (frequency above 0.001) were also detected in blood, suggesting blood repertoires may reflect thyroid immune responses.

Ophthalmopathy patients had moderately to severely active disease, with a Clinical Activity Score of 3 or more, a NOSPECS grade of 4 or more, and a disease duration of less than 3 months. Any patient with an uncontrolled infection, another autoimmune disease, pregnancy or lactation was excluded. Diagnoses relied on clinical symptoms, serum thyroxine and TRAb, thyroid ultrasound and orbital computed tomography. Ficoll-Paque density gradient centrifugation was used to isolate PBMCs from around 9.1 ml of fresh peripheral blood. Total RNA was extracted with Trizol reagent, and quality was checked on an Agilent 2100 Bioanalyzer. The sample was blood. This sequence was found in a woman under 40 with Graves' ophthalmopathy.

The CDR3 amino acid sequence is: CSASGSSTDTQYF. The DNA sequence is given as TGCAGCGCTTCCGGGAGTAGCACAGATACGCAGTATTTT. Rearrangement joined TRBV29-1 to TRBJ2-3; the D segment could be TRBD2, given 6 matching bases. The germline V gene supplies CDR1 SQVTM and CDR2 ANQGSEA. V is clipped by 7 bases and J by 0 bases, and the sequence between their germline boundaries is 11 bases long. The CDR3 goes from the cysteine to the phenylalanine over 13 residues. Just the 39-base CDR3 DNA is kept, in frame starting at base 1.